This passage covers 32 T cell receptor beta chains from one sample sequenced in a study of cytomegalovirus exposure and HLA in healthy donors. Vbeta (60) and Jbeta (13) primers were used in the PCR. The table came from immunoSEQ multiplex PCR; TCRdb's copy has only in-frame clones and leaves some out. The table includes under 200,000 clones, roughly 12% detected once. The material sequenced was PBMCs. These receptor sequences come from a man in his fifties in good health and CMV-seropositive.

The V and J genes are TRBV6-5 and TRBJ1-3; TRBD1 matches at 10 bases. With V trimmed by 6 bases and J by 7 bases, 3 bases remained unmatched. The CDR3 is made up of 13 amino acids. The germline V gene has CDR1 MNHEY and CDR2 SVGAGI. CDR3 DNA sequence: TGTGCCAGCAGCGAGACAGGGGGCAACACCATATATTTT. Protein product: CASSETGGNTIYF.

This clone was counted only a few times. CDR3 protein: CASSRNQGLHSPLHF. The CDR3, as DNA: TGCGCCAGCAGCCGGAATCAGGGACTCCATTCACCCCTCCACTTT. The rearrangement links TRBV4-1 to TRBJ1-6, with D perhaps TRBD1 (5 bases). From germline, CDR1 is MGHRA and CDR2 YSYEKL. This CDR3 contains 15 residues. V was clipped by 4 bases and J by 8 bases, with 15 bases between them.

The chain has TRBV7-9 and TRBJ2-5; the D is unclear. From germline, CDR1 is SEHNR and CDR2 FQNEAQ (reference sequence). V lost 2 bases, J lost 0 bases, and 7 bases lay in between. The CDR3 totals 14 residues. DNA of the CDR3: TGTGCCAGCAGCTTACAGCGCTACCAAGAGACCCAGTACTTC. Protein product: CASSLQRYQETQYF.

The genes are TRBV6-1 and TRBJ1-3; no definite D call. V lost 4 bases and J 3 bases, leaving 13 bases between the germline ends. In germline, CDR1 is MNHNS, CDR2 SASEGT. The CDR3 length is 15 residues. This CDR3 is CASSGSWGGGNTIYF. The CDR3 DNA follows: TGTGCCAGCAGTGGGAGTTGGGGAGGTGGAAACACCATATATTTT.

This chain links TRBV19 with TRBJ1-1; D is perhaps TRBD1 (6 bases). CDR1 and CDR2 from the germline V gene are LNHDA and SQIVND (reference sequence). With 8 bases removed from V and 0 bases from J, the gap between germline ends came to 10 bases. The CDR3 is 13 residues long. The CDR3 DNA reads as TGTGCCAGTGGACAGCTTTTGAACACTGAAGCTTTCTTT. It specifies CASGQLLNTEAFF.

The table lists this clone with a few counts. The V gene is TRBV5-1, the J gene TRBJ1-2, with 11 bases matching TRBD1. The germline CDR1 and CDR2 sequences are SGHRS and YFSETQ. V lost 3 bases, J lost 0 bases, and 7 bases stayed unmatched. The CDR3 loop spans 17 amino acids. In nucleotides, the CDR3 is TGCGCCAGCAGCTCCACTCCGGGACAGGGGGCTAACTATGGCTACACCTTC. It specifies CASSSTPGQGANYGYTF. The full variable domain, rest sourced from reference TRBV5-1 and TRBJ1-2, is KAGVTQTPRYLIKTRGQQVTLSCSPISGHRSVSWYQQTPGQGLQFLFEYFSETQRNKGNFPGRFSGRQFSNSRSEMNVSTLELGDSALYLCASSSTPGQGANYGYTFGSGTRLTVV.

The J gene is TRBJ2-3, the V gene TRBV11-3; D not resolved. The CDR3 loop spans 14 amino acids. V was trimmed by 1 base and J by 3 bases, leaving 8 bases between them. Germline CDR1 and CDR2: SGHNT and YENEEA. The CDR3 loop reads CASSLVGSTDTQYF. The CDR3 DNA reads TGTGCCAGCAGCTTAGTCGGGTCGACAGATACGCAGTATTTT.

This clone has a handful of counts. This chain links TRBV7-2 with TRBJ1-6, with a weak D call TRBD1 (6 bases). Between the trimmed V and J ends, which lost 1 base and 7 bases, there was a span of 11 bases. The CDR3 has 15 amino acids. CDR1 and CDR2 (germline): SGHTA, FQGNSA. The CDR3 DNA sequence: TGTGCCAGCAGCTTAGACAGGGCAGGGAATTCACCCCTCCACTTT. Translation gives CASSLDRAGNSPLHF.

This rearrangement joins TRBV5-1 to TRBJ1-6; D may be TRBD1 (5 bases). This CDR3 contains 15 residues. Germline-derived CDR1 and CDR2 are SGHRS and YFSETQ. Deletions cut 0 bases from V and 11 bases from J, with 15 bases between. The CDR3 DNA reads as TGCGCCAGCAGCTTGGCCGGGGGGGTAGTGACACCCCTCCACTTT. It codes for CASSLAGGVVTPLHF.

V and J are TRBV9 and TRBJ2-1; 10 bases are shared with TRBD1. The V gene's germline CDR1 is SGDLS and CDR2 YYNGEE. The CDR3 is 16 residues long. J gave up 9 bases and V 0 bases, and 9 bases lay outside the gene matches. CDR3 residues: CASSVATGTGASEQFF. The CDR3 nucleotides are TGTGCCAGCAGCGTAGCTACTGGGACAGGGGCGAGTGAGCAGTTCTTC.

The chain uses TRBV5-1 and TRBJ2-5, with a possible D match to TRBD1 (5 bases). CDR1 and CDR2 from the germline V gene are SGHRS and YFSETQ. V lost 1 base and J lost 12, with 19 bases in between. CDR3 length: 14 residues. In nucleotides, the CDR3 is TGCGCCAGCAGCTTGTTGCAGGGCTTCGAACTGGAGTACTTC. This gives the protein CASSLLQGFELEYF.

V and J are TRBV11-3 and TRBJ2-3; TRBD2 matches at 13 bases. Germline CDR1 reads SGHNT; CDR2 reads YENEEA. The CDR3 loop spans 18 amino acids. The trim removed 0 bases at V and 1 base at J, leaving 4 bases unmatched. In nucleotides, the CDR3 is TGTGCCAGCAGCTTAGACCGACTAGCGGGGGGCCGCACAGATACGCAGTATTTT. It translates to CASSLDRLAGGRTDTQYF.

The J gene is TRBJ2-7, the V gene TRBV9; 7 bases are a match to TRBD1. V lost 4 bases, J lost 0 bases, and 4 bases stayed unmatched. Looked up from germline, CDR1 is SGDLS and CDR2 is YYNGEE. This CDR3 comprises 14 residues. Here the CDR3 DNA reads TGTGCCAGCAGCTCGGGACAGAGCTCCTACGAGCAGTACTTC. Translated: CASSSGQSSYEQYF.

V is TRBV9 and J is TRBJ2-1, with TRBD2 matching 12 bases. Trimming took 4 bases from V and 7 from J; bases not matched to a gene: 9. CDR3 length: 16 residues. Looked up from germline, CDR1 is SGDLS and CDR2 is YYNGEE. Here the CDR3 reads CASSPSGGASVNEQFF. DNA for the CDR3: TGTGCCAGCAGCCCTAGCGGGGGGGCTTCGGTGAATGAGCAGTTCTTC. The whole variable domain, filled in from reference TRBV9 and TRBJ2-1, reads DSGVTQTPKHLITATGQRVTLRCSPRSGDLSVYWYQQSLDQGLQFLIQYYNGEERAKGNILERFSAQQFPDLHSELNLSSLELGDSALYFCASSPSGGASVNEQFFGPGTRLTVL.

CDR3 sequence reads: CASSLEGQGSQETQYF. Here the CDR3 DNA reads TGCGCCAGCAGCCTGGAAGGACAGGGGTCCCAAGAGACCCAGTACTTC. V and J are TRBV5-1 and TRBJ2-5; TRBD1 aligns across 9 bases. The CDR3 is made up of 16 amino acids. V trimming: 4 bases; J trimming: 1 base; junction bases outside the gene matches: 8. The germline V gene has CDR1 SGHRS and CDR2 YFSETQ.

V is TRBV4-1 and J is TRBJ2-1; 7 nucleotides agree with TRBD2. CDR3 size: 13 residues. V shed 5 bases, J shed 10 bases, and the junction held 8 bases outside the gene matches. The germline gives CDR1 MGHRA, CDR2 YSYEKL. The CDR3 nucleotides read TGCGCCAGCAGCGAAGGACTAGTTAACGAGCAGTTCTTC. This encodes CASSEGLVNEQFF.

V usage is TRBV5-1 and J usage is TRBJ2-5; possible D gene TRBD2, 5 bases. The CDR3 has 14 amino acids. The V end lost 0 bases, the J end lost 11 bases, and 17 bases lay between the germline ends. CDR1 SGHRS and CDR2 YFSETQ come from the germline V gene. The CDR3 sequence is CASSLEPSREPQYF. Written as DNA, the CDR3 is TGCGCCAGCAGCTTGGAACCCTCCCGGGAACCGCAGTACTTC.

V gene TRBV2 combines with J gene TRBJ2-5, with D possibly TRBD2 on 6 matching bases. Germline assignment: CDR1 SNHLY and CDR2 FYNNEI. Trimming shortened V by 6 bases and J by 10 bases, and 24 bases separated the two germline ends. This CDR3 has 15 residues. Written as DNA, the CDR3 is TGTGCCAGCAGCGGCGGGGCTATCTCAAGAGAGGGCCAGTACTTC. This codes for CASSGGAISREGQYF.

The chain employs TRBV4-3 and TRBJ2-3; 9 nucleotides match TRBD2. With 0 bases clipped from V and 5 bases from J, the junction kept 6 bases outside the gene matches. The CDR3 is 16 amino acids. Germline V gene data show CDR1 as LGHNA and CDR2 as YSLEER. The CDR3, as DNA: TGCGCCAGCAGCCAAGAACTTGCGGGGGGGTTAGATACGCAGTATTTT. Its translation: CASSQELAGGLDTQYF.

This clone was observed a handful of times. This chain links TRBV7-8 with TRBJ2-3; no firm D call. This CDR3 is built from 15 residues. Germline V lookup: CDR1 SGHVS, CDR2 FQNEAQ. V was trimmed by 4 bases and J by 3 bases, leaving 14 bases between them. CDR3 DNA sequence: TGTGCCAGCAGCTCCGGCCTGAGGCAAACAGATACGCAGTATTTT. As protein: CASSSGLRQTDTQYF.

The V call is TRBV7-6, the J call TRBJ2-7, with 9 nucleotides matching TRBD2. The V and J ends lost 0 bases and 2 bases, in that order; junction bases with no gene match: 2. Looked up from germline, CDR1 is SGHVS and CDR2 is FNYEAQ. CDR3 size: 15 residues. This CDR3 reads CASSLASGGTYEQYF. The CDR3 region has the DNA TGTGCCAGCAGCTTAGCCAGCGGGGGGACCTACGAGCAGTACTTC.

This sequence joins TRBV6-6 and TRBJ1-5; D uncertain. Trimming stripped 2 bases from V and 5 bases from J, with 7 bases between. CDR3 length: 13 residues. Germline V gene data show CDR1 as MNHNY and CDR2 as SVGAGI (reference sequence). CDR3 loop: CASSYVGDQPQHF. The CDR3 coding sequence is TGTGCCAGCAGTTACGTCGGGGATCAGCCCCAGCATTTT.

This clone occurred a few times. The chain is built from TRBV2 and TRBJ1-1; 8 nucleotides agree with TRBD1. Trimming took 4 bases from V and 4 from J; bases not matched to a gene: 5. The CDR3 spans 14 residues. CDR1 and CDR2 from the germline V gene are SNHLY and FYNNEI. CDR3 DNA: TGTGCCAGCAGTGCGGACAGGGCGTCCACTGAAGCTTTCTTT. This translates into CASSADRASTEAFF.

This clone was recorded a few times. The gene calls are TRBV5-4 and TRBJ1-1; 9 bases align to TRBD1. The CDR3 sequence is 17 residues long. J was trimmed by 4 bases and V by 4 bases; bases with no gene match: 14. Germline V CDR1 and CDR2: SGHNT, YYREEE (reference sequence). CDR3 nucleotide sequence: TGTGCCAGCAGCATACCTCGTCCGGGACAGGGTGCCACTGAAGCTTTCTTT. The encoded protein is CASSIPRPGQGATEAFF. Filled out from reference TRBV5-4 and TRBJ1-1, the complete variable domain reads ETGVTQSPTHLIKTRGQQVTLRCSSQSGHNTVSWYQQALGQGPQFIFQYYREEENGRGNFPPRFSGLQFPNYSSELNVNALELDDSALYLCASSIPRPGQGATEAFFGQGTRLTVV.

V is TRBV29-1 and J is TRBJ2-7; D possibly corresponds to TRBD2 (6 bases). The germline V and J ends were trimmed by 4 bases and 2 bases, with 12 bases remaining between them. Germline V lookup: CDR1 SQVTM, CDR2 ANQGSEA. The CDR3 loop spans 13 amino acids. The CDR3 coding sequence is TGCAGCGTTGGGGCAGGACTAACCTACGAGCAGTACTTC. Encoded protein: CSVGAGLTYEQYF.

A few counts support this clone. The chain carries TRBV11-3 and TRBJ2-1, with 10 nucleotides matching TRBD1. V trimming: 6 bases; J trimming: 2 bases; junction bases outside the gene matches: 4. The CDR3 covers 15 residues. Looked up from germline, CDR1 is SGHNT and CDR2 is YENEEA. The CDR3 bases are TGTGCCAGCAGTCGGGACAGGGGAACCTACAATGAGCAGTTCTTC. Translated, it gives CASSRDRGTYNEQFF.

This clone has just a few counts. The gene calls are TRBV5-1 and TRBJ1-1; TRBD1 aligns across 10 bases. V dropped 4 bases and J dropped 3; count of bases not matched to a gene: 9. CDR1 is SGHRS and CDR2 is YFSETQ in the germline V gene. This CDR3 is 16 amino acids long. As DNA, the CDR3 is TGCGCCAGCAGCCCGGGGACAGGGGTTGTGGACACTGAAGCTTTCTTT. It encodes CASSPGTGVVDTEAFF.

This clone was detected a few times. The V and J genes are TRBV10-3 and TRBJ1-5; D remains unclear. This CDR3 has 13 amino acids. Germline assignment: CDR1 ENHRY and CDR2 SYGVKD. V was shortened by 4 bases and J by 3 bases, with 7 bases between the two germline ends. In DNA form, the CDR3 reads TGTGCCATCAGTGCGGTATTCAATCAGCCCCAGCATTTT. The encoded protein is CAISAVFNQPQHF.

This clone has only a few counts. CDR3 sequence reads: CASSVTQGIGETQYF. CDR3 nucleotides: TGTGCCAGCAGCGTAACACAGGGGATCGGGGAGACCCAGTACTTC. The chain combines TRBV9 with TRBJ2-5, with 7 bases fitting TRBD1. This CDR3 has 15 amino acids. V lost 1 base and J lost 5; bases outside the gene matches: 8. Germline assignment: CDR1 SGDLS and CDR2 YYNGEE. The complete variable domain, with remaining parts taken from reference TRBV9 and TRBJ2-5, reads DSGVTQTPKHLITATGQRVTLRCSPRSGDLSVYWYQQSLDQGLQFLIQYYNGEERAKGNILERFSAQQFPDLHSELNLSSLELGDSALYFCASSVTQGIGETQYFGPGTRLLVL.

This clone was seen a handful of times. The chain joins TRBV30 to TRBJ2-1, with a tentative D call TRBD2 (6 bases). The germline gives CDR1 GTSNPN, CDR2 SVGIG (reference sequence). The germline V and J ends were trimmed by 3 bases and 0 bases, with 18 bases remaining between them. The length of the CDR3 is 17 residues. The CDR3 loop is CAWREGPALGSYNEQFF. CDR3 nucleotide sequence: TGTGCCTGGAGGGAGGGCCCGGCCCTGGGCTCCTACAATGAGCAGTTCTTC.

The CDR3 region is CASSQDHLAGGRADTQYF. DNA for the CDR3: TGTGCCAGCAGCCAAGACCACTTAGCGGGGGGGCGCGCAGATACGCAGTATTTT. This chain uses TRBV14 with TRBJ2-3; 11 nucleotides agree with TRBD2. This CDR3 has 18 residues. The J segment lost 4 bases and the V segment lost 0 bases, leaving 9 bases of the junction unmatched. Germline CDR1 is SGHDN and CDR2 is FVKESK.

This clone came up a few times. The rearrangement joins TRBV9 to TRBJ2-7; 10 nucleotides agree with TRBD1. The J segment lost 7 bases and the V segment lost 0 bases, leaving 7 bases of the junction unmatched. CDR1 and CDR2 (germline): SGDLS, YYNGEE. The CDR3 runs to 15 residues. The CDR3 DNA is TGTGCCAGCAGCGTAGGGACAGGGGGTCTTGGGGAGCAGTACTTC. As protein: CASSVGTGGLGEQYF.